Listed below are T cell receptor beta chains from one sample, sequenced in a study of blood T cell repertoires in COVID-19. Data came from immunoSEQ multiplex PCR; TCRdb stores just in-frame clones and leaves some out. The sample shows approximately 49,000 clones, roughly 89% of them seen only once. Input material: peripheral blood. These receptors all come from a man aged 50 to 60 with acute or convalescent COVID-19. CDR3s include the opening cysteine and the closing phenylalanine or tryptophan. The D gene is left open where the match is weak. Size tells how often a clone was seen (once, few, many) or the class of an expanded clone, and some rows leave it out.

v_call	d_call	j_call	clone_size	cdr3_nt	cdr3_aa
TRBV6-2/TRBV6-3	-	TRBJ1-2	once	TGTGCCAGCAGCCTCGCGGGCTATGGCTACACCTTC	CASSLAGYGYTF
TRBV10-2	-	TRBJ2-6	-	TGCGCCAGCAGTGGAGTCTCTGGGGCCAACGTCCTGACTTTC	CASSGVSGANVLTF
TRBV7-9	-	TRBJ1-3	-	TGTGCCAGCAGCTTAGCCCTAGGAAACACCATATATTTT	CASSLALGNTIYF
TRBV12-3/TRBV12-4	TRBD1	TRBJ1-2	-	TGTGCCAGCAGTCATGGGACAGCTTATGGCTACACCTTC	CASSHGTAYGYTF
TRBV5-1	TRBD2	TRBJ2-2	-	TGCGCCAGCAAATTTTTAGCGGGGCTAAACACCGGGGAGCTGTTTTTT	CASKFLAGLNTGELFF
TRBV11-2	-	TRBJ1-4	-	TGTGCCAGCTCCCAGGCGACTAATGAAAAACTGTTTTTT	CASSQATNEKLFF
TRBV6-4	-	TRBJ1-2	-	TGTGCCAGCAGTACAAGCTATGGCTACACCTTC	CASSTSYGYTF
TRBV16	-	TRBJ1-5	-	TGTGCCAGCAGTCAAACAGGGATGCAGCATTTT	CASSQTGMQHF
TRBV5-1	-	TRBJ2-1	-	TGCGCCAGCAGCTTGGAACTTGGGGGGAACCCTTGGAATGAGCAGTTCTTC	CASSLELGGNPWNEQFF
TRBV6-5	-	TRBJ1-1	few	TGTGCCAGCAGTTACGATCGGATCTCAGGTGAAGCTTTCTTT	CASSYDRISGEAFF
TRBV24-1	TRBD2	TRBJ2-1	-	TGTGCCACCAGTGATTTGAGAACTAGCGGGAGCACAAATGAGCAGTTCTTC	CATSDLRTSGSTNEQFF
TRBV2	-	TRBJ2-2	-	TGTGCCAGCTTAGGCGGGGCGCCAGTTACCGGGGAGCTGTTTTTT	CASLGGAPVTGELFF
TRBV30	TRBD1	TRBJ2-3	-	TGTGCCTGGGGACAGGGCCCAACAGATACGCAGTATTTT	CAWGQGPTDTQYF